Listed here are 27 T cell receptor delta chains from one sample, sequenced in a study of γδ T cells in repeated Plasmodium falciparum infection. TCRdb redid clone calling on the multiplex PCR reads using CATT. The sample carries around 50,000 delta-chain clones, less than 2% recorded once. Bulk repertoires came from Vgamma9/Vdelta2+ or Vdelta2-negative gammadelta T cells flow-sorted from PBMC. Sequenced: gamma-delta T cells from blood. The receptors were gathered from a pool of human donors (malaria-infected and uninfected, not separated).

In the case of this clone: This likely reflects a read error, since a far larger clone is one base away. The sample contains more than one DNA sequence encoding this CDR3. J is TRDJ1 and V is TRDV3, with 10 bases matching TRDD3. CDR1 and CDR2 from the germline V gene are TVYSNPD and GDNSRS (reference sequence). The CDR3 is 17 amino acids. CDR3 in amino acids: CAFSGGYWGIDTDKLIF. In DNA, the CDR3 is TGCGCCTTTTCCGGAGGGTACTGGGGGATTGACACCGATAAACTCATCTTT.

To note about this clone: TCRdb records a much larger clone's protein for this DNA, with a difference at residue 7 that likely arises from a read error; the protein given is the translation of the DNA. J is TRDJ3 and V is TRDV2; D perhaps matches TRDD3 (6 bases). Here the J gene came from matching the DNA to germline, since TCRdb omits it. Germline V gene data show CDR1 as GEAIGNYY and CDR2 as EKD. The length of the CDR3 is 35 residues. V dropped 3 bases and J dropped 0 bases, with 65 bases sitting between them. The CDR3 bases are TGTGCCTGTGACCCCCCGTGGTTGTGCCACGGCAAAGAATACACCTTGGCCAGGATTCTGGGGATTCAATCCATTAGCTCCTGGGACACCCGACAGATGTTTTTC. This gives the protein CACDPPWLCHGKEYTLARILGIQSISSWDTRQMFF.

This clone was counted many times. Different DNA sequences within this sample yield the same CDR3. The chain recombines TRDV1 with TRDJ1; D might be TRDD3 (5 bases). The CDR3 contains 16 residues. CDR1 and CDR2 (germline): TSWWSYY, QGS. V lost 3 bases to trimming and J lost 3 bases, with 17 bases between them. CDR3 coding DNA: TGTGCTCTTGGGGAGCGGGCCCGCTCATACGCCGATAAACTCATCTTT. Amino acid sequence: CALGERARSYADKLIF.

This clone turned up a few times. This DNA's translation and the protein TCRdb lists, from a much larger clone, do not match at residue 15, likely due to a read error; the protein shown is translated from the DNA. The V gene is TRAV38-2/DV8, but the J gene lacks a call; the table calls TRDD2, which could not be checked here. Germline V CDR1 and CDR2: TSESDYY, QEAYKQQN. The CDR3 loop spans 17 amino acids. This chain's CDR3 is CAYRTPGLPTPLSKRIF. The CDR3 region has the DNA TGTGCTTATAGGACCCCAGGCCTTCCTACCCCTCTATCGAAACGCATCTTT.

A note on this clone: A clone one base away is much larger, so this may be a read error. Other DNA sequences in the same sample also yield this CDR3. The chain recombines TRDV1 with TRDJ3; 10 bases align to TRDD3. TCRdb offers no J gene call, so here the DNA was matched to germline to obtain one. Per the germline V gene, CDR1 is TSWWSYY and CDR2 is QGS. This CDR3 has 23 amino acids. In DNA form, the CDR3 reads TGTGCTCTTGGGGAACGGGACTCCTTCCCAGGGGGATACGACTCCTGGGACACCAGACAGATGTTTTTC. Protein sequence: CALGERDSFPGGYDSWDTRQMFF.

This clone has a count of ten or more. This probably arose from a read error, given a far larger clone one base away. Other DNA variants within this sample encode the same CDR3. The chain recombines TRDV1 with TRDJ1; the match to TRDD3 covers 11 bases. The J gene was missing in TCRdb and was found by matching the end of the DNA to germline. The J segment lost 0 bases and the V segment lost 3 bases, leaving 9 bases of the junction unmatched. The CDR3 runs to 18 residues. CDR1 TSWWSYY and CDR2 QGS come from the germline V gene. CDR3 amino acids: CALGELYWGIRYTDKLIF. The CDR3 DNA reads as TGTGCTCTTGGGGAGCTTTACTGGGGGATAAGGTACACCGATAAACTCATCTTT.

This clone has more than one count but fewer than ten. Translating this DNA gives a protein that differs at residue 7 from the TCRdb one, which belongs to a much larger clone; a read error is likely, and the protein shown is this translation. The chain carries TRDV1 and TRDJ1, with 10 bases identical to TRDD3. The J gene, missing from TCRdb, was assigned here through DNA to germline matching. This CDR3 spans 19 amino acids. In germline, CDR1 is TSWWSYY, CDR2 QGS. Unmatched junction bases numbered 10, after V lost 0 bases and J lost 0 bases. This CDR3 is CALGELVSRWGIDTDKLIF. The CDR3 DNA follows: TGTGCTCTTGGGGAACTCGTTTCCCGCTGGGGGATAGACACCGATAAACTCATCTTT.

This clone was seen ten or more times. A far larger clone is only one base removed, so a read error is likely. Other DNA sequences in the sample encode the same CDR3. The chain is built from TRDV1 and TRDJ2, with D perhaps given as TRDD2 or TRDD3 (5 bases each). TCRdb lists no J gene, so it was determined here by aligning the DNA to germline. This CDR3 is built from 15 residues. The V gene's germline CDR1 is TSWWSYY and CDR2 QGS. The CDR3 spells CALGVVGFPAGQLFF. The CDR3 DNA sequence: TGTGCCCTTGGGGTCGTGGGGTTTCCTGCGGGACAACTCTTCTTT.

A word on this clone: With only one base between it and a far larger clone, this is likely a read error. In the same sample, other DNA sequences code for this CDR3. The chain has TRDV2 and TRDJ1, with D possibly matching TRDD3 (6 bases). The J gene was not available in TCRdb and was assigned here by matching the DNA to germline segments. The CDR3 has 17 amino acids. Germline CDR1 and CDR2: GEAIGNYY and EKD. Between the trimmed V and J ends, which lost 4 bases and 7 bases, there was a span of 27 bases. CDR3 DNA: TGTGCCTGTGATACCCGTGTTGATACTGGGTGCGAGTGTAAACTCATCTTT. Translated, it gives CACDTRVDTGCECKLIF.

Within the sample, this clone is medium-sized. Distinct nucleotide sequences in the sample also encode this CDR3. The rearrangement links TRDV1 to TRDJ1; 8 bases fit TRDD3. There are 22 residues in the CDR3. V trimming: 6 bases; J trimming: 1 base; junction bases outside the gene matches: 28. Germline loops: CDR1 TSWWSYY, CDR2 QGS. The CDR3: CALGVNPPSDDQCGIRTDKLIF. The CDR3 nucleotides are TGTGCTCTTGGTGTAAACCCGCCTTCCGACGACCAATGTGGGATACGCACCGATAAACTCATCTTT.

This clone has more than one count but fewer than ten. TCRdb lists the protein of a much larger clone for this DNA, which differs at residue 3, so this is likely a read error; the protein given here is translated from the DNA itself. The V call is TRDV2, the J call TRDJ1, with TRDD3 matching over 8 bases. The J gene, missing from TCRdb, was assigned here through DNA to germline matching. The CDR3 is 17 amino acids. Germline values: CDR1 GEAIGNYY, CDR2 EKD. V gave up 8 bases and J gave up 0 bases; unmatched junction bases: 16. CDR3 residues: CAYVGIALGDYTDKLIF. CDR3 in DNA: TGTGCCTATGTAGGGATCGCTCTGGGGGACTACACCGATAAACTCATCTTT.

This clone was recorded many times. A far larger clone is one nucleotide away, so this likely arose from a read error. Other DNA variants within this sample encode the same CDR3. The chain uses TRDV1 and TRDJ1; D is unresolved. Germline lookup yields CDR1 TSWWSYY and CDR2 QGS. V dropped 0 bases and J dropped 2 bases, with 22 bases sitting between them. The CDR3 runs to 19 residues. This chain's CDR3 is CALGELESSRSFITDKLIF. CDR3 in DNA: TGTGCTCTTGGGGAACTGGAGTCGTCCCGGTCCTTTATTACCGATAAACTCATCTTT.

On this clone: This probably arose from a read error, given a far larger clone one base away. The same CDR3 is also encoded by other DNA sequences in this sample. This sequence joins TRDV1 and TRDJ1; 8 nucleotides match TRDD3. This CDR3 has 23 amino acids. Per germline, CDR1 TSWWSYY and CDR2 QGS. The CDR3 nucleotides are TGTGCTCTTGGGGAACTACCCTGCCTTCCCAAGACTCTCTGGGGGACCCCTCCCGATAAACTCATCTTC. Protein: CALGELPCLPKTLWGTPPDKLIF.

At least ten counts were recorded for this clone. The gene calls are TRDV1 and TRDJ1, with 11 bases fitting TRDD3. Looked up from germline, CDR1 is TSWWSYY and CDR2 is QGS. The CDR3 totals 19 residues. V gave up 6 bases and J gave up 5 bases; unmatched junction bases: 20. The CDR3 spells CALGHSFLPLLGDKDKLIF. CDR3 nucleotide sequence: TGTGCTCTTGGTCACAGCTTCCTACCTTTACTGGGGGATAAAGATAAACTCATCTTT.

This clone was counted a few times. A far larger clone lies a single base away; this is likely a read error. Other DNA sequences within the sample encode an identical CDR3. Written as DNA, the CDR3 is TGTGCTCTTGGGGGGCTTCCTACGAGAAACTCCGGGCGCCGTTACACCGATAAACTCATCTTT. Translating gives CALGGLPTRNSGRRYTDKLIF. J is TRDJ1 and V is TRDV1, with 8 nucleotides matching TRDD2. TCRdb offers no J gene call, so here the DNA was matched to germline to obtain one. The germline CDR1 and CDR2 sequences are TSWWSYY and QGS. The V segment lost 4 bases and the J segment 0 bases; nucleotides outside the gene matches: 22. The CDR3 totals 21 residues.

This clone turned up a few times. A far larger clone is a single base away, which makes a read error likely. The identical CDR3 is also encoded by other nucleotide sequences in the sample. The chain employs TRDV1 and TRDJ1; 13 bases agree with TRDD3. The J gene was missing in TCRdb and was found by matching the end of the DNA to germline. The germline gives CDR1 TSWWSYY, CDR2 QGS. The CDR3 is 21 amino acids. V was clipped by 3 bases and J by 0 bases; unmatched bases: 16. CDR3 nucleotides: TGTGCTCTTGGGGATCTGGACGGCACTGGGGGATACGTCATATACACCGATAAACTCATCTTT. Protein sequence: CALGDLDGTGGYVIYTDKLIF.

Ten or more counts support this clone. V is TRDV1 and J is TRDJ1; D might be TRDD3 (7 bases). The J gene was missing in TCRdb and was found by matching the end of the DNA to germline. The V gene lost 1 base and the J gene lost 4 bases, with 25 bases spanning the gap. CDR3 length: 19 residues. Germline CDR1 is TSWWSYY and CDR2 is QGS. The CDR3 reads CALGEPTSSQLGYFDKLIF. DNA for the CDR3: TGTGCTCTTGGGGAACCTACTTCCTCCCAACTGGGGTATTTCGATAAACTCATCTTT.

This clone was seen a few times. This may be a read error: a much more frequent sequence differs by one nucleotide. The sample contains more than one DNA sequence encoding this CDR3. The chain is built from TRDV1 and TRDJ1, with D possibly TRDD2 on 7 matching bases. CDR1 and CDR2 (germline): TSWWSYY, QGS. CDR3 length: 17 amino acids. The CDR3 spells CALGSPPFLRLGDKLIF. DNA of the CDR3: TGCGCTCTTGGGTCACCCCCTTTCCTACGTCTGGGGGATAAACTCATCTTT.

This clone has just a few counts. The protein given by TCRdb reflects a much larger clone and differs at residue 18 from this DNA's translation, likely from a read error; the protein shown is the DNA's translation. The V gene corresponds to TRDV2; no J gene was called; the table's TRDD3 call for D was not verified on the DNA. The germline gives CDR1 GEAIGNYY, CDR2 EKD. The CDR3 has 19 amino acids. CDR3 loop: CACITYWGIPSPYTGKLTF. CDR3 nucleotides: TGTGCCTGCATTACGTACTGGGGGATACCCTCCCCGTACACCGGTAAACTCACCTTT.

This clone was recorded a few times. Only one base separates this from a far larger clonotype, so it likely reflects a read error. Other DNA sequences in this sample translate to the same CDR3. The chain carries TRDV1 and TRDJ1; D gene uncertain. The J gene is absent in TCRdb and was assigned here via DNA matching to germline. The CDR3 runs to 19 residues. Germline loops: CDR1 TSWWSYY, CDR2 QGS. In DNA form, the CDR3 reads TGTGCTCTTGGGGAATTGAGTCTCCTCCCACTAACATACACCGACAAACTCATCTTT. Translating it yields CALGELSLLPLTYTDKLIF.

Comment on this clone: A far larger clone is one nucleotide away, so this likely arose from a read error. Other nucleotide sequences from this sample produce the same CDR3. TRDV1 is the V gene, and the J gene was not called; the table's D call, TRDD3, has no DNA check behind it. The germline V gene encodes CDR1 TSWWSYY and CDR2 QGS. The CDR3 totals 15 residues. The CDR3 sequence: CALGELPPSYDKLIF. The CDR3 DNA is TGTGCTCTTGGGGAGCTCCCTCCTTCCTACGATAAGCTCATCTTT.

By sample fraction, this clone is medium-sized. This CDR3 is also generated by other DNA sequences in the sample. The V and J genes are TRDV1 and TRDJ1, with 13 bases lining up with TRDD3. V was pared by 2 bases and J by 0 bases, with 30 bases of the junction left unmatched. The CDR3 has 26 amino acids. CDR1 and CDR2 (germline): TSWWSYY, QGS. CDR3 bases: TGTGCTCTTGGGGAATCAGACTTCCTCATCCCTCCGAACTGGGGGATACGCGGCCCATACACCGATAAACTCATCTTT. It translates to CALGESDFLIPPNWGIRGPYTDKLIF.

This clone was counted many times. This may be a read error, as it is one base from a much larger clone. The rearrangement joins TRDV2 to TRDJ1; TRDD3 agrees at 10 bases. CDR1 is GEAIGNYY, CDR2 EKD, per germline. J gave up 0 bases and V 5 bases, and 23 bases lay outside the gene matches. This CDR3 region has 21 residues. CDR3 sequence (DNA): TGTGCCTGTGTGAAGTTACCGGAACACAAGGGGGATACGGGGTACACCGATAAACTCATCTTT. Its translation: CACVKLPEHKGDTGYTDKLIF.

In regard to this clone: TCRdb's protein, taken from a much larger clone, differs from this DNA's translation at residue 16, likely owing to a read error; the protein displayed comes from the DNA. This chain joins TRDV1 and TRDJ3; 8 bases map to TRDD3. TCRdb gives no J gene; it was assigned here by matching the DNA to germline. This CDR3 is built from 27 residues. Germline CDR1 is TSWWSYY and CDR2 is QGS. Germline trimming cut 0 bases from V and 4 bases from J; bases unmatched to any gene: 32. The CDR3 is CALGELFQSTPLYWGEVSGWDTRQMFF. Written as DNA, the CDR3 is TGTGCTCTTGGGGAACTCTTCCAAAGCACACCCTTGTACTGGGGGGAGGTGAGTGGATGGGACACCCGACAGATGTTTTTC.

This clone has only a few counts. The mismatch at residue 9 between this DNA's translation and the TCRdb protein of a much larger clone likely reflects a read error; the protein shown is translated from the DNA. J is TRDJ1 and V is TRDV1; no definite D call. The J gene was missing in TCRdb and was found by matching the end of the DNA to germline. The germline V gene has CDR1 TSWWSYY and CDR2 QGS. The V end lost 4 bases, the J end lost 0 bases, and 18 bases lay between the germline ends. The CDR3 spans 17 residues. CDR3 sequence reads: CALGALPWRSYTDKLIF. The CDR3 DNA is TGTGCTCTTGGGGCTCTCCCCTGGAGGTCGTACACCGATAAACTCATCTTT.

This clone was observed many times. This sample also contains other DNA sequences that code for the same CDR3. The CDR3 region is CALGELGFLRGGFIF. CDR3 nucleotide sequence: TGTGCTCTTGGGGAACTCGGTTTCCTACGGGGGGGATTCATCTTT. The chain combines TRDV1 with TRDJ1; D possibly uses TRDD2 or TRDD3 (7 bases each). CDR3 length equals 15 residues. V was cut by 0 bases and J by 12 bases, with 20 bases left in between. The germline V gene has CDR1 TSWWSYY and CDR2 QGS.

This clone was counted between two and nine times. The translation of this DNA and the TCRdb protein of a much larger clone differ at residue 13, probably owing to a read error; the protein shown here is translated from the DNA. This rearrangement joins TRDV1 to TRDJ2, with D perhaps assigned TRDD1 or TRDD3 (5 bases each). Here the J gene came from matching the DNA to germline, since TCRdb omits it. The CDR3 covers 21 residues. Germline V gene sequence: CDR1 TSWWSYY, CDR2 QGS. V was cut by 2 bases and J by 4 bases, with 29 bases left in between. In nucleotides, the CDR3 is TGTGCTCTTGGGGAAGAGTCGTACCATGAAATGGGCAGAGGGGAGACAGCACAACTCTTCTTT. Amino acids: CALGEESYHEMGRGETAQLFF.